The rows below give T cell receptor beta chains drawn from one sample of a study of blood T cells in healthy people across ages. TCRdb recomputed calls from the 5' RACE reads with MiXCR, one row per CDR3 protein. This sample carries 600,000 or so distinct CDR3 sequences, about 30% of them seen once, and the ten largest clones take 15% to 17%. The specimen sequenced was blood. These TCRs come from a woman over 75 in good health. Both conserved end residues are part of each CDR3. A D gene is named only where the DNA matches it firmly. Expanded clones get a size class; other rows say once, few or many, or leave the size out.

len	d_gene	v_gene	j_gene	abundance	CDR3aa	CDR3nt
13	-	TRBV20-1	TRBJ2-7	many	CSAKFPLGYEQYF	TGCAGTGCTAAATTTCCGTTGGGGTACGAGCAGTACTTC
16	-	TRBV6-2/TRBV6-3	TRBJ2-1	-	CASSYSGVGSYNEQFF	TGTGCCAGCAGTTACTCGGGTGTTGGCTCCTACAATGAGCAGTTCTTC
17	TRBD1	TRBV3-1	TRBJ2-5	-	CASGQDRDRGRKETQYF	TGTGCCAGCGGCCAAGATCGGGACAGGGGGCGGAAAGAGACCCAGTACTTC
14	TRBD2	TRBV6-2/TRBV6-3	TRBJ2-7	many	CASRSGGSPYEQYF	TGTGCCAGCAGGAGCGGGGGTTCCCCCTACGAGCAGTACTTC
14	TRBD1	TRBV6-5	TRBJ1-5	many	CASNRQGVGQPQHF	TGTGCCAGCAACCGACAGGGGGTCGGACAGCCCCAGCATTTT
13	-	TRBV2	TRBJ2-7	-	CASRMDNGETRYF	TGTGCCAGCAGGATGGACAACGGAGAGACCCGGTACTTC
17	TRBD1	TRBV6-1	TRBJ2-6	many	CASKSRTGSSGANVLTF	TGTGCCAGCAAGTCCAGGACAGGGAGCTCTGGGGCCAACGTCCTGACTTTC
15	-	TRBV6-1	TRBJ1-1	-	CASTGGGSTHTEAFF	TGTGCCAGCACCGGAGGAGGGAGTACGCACACTGAAGCTTTCTTT
19	TRBD2	TRBV6-2/TRBV6-3	TRBJ2-6	-	CASSYSTSGVRSGANVRTF	TGTGCCAGTAGTTACTCGACTAGCGGGGTGCGCTCTGGGGCCAACGTCCGGACTTTC
14	TRBD1	TRBV5-1	TRBJ1-6	-	CASSAGQGIESLHF	TGCGCCAGCAGCGCGGGACAGGGGATCGAGTCCCTCCACTTT
15	-	TRBV14	TRBJ2-1	many	CASSQETGRYNEQFF	TGTGCCAGCAGCCAAGAGACAGGGAGGTACAATGAGCAGTTCTTC
14	-	TRBV2	TRBJ2-3	few	CASSGAGVADTQYF	TGTGCCAGCAGTGGGGCAGGGGTAGCAGATACGCAGTATTTT
12	-	TRBV7-8	TRBJ2-3	-	CASSLLSDTQYF	TGTGCCAGCAGCTTACTTTCAGATACGCAGTATTTT
16	-	TRBV13	TRBJ2-3	many	CASSLVRGPNSDTQYF	TGTGCCAGCAGCTTAGTTCGGGGGCCTAATAGCGATACGCAGTATTTT
15	TRBD1	TRBV5-6	TRBJ1-2	many	CASSFTGDSNYGYTF	TGTGCCAGCAGCTTTACAGGGGACTCCAACTATGGCTACACCTTC
14	TRBD2	TRBV5-4	TRBJ2-3	many	CATSGGGVTDTQYF	TGTGCCACTAGCGGGGGGGGAGTCACAGATACGCAGTATTTT
14	-	TRBV7-9	TRBJ1-2	many	CASSLDTGGARYTF	TGTGCCAGCAGCTTAGATACAGGCGGGGCTCGCTACACCTTC
14	-	TRBV7-2	TRBJ1-2	many	CASTVPTGIYGYTF	TGTGCCAGCACCGTCCCCACAGGGATCTATGGCTACACCTTC
14	-	TRBV6-5	TRBJ1-4	-	CASSPQGREEKLFF	TGTGCCAGCAGCCCGCAGGGGCGGGAAGAAAAACTGTTTTTT
15	-	TRBV7-9	TRBJ1-1	-	CASSSHRVANTEAFF	TGTGCCAGCAGCTCCCACAGGGTTGCCAACACTGAAGCTTTCTTT
15	-	TRBV7-2	TRBJ2-6	few	CASSTGTPGANVLTF	TGTGCCAGCAGCACCGGGACTCCGGGGGCCAACGTCCTGACTTTC
19	TRBD2	TRBV6-2/TRBV6-3	TRBJ2-2	few	CASSYDRASGGRITGELFF	TGTGCCAGCAGTTACGACCGCGCTAGCGGGGGAAGGATCACCGGGGAGCTGTTTTTT
16	TRBD1	TRBV5-1	TRBJ1-2	many	CASSRDRGEGIYGYTF	TGCGCCAGCAGCCGGGACAGGGGCGAGGGCATCTATGGCTACACCTTC
15	TRBD1	TRBV30	TRBJ1-5	few	CAWSFGQGRGQPQHF	TGTGCCTGGAGTTTCGGACAGGGTCGGGGACAGCCCCAGCATTTT
13	-	TRBV20-1	TRBJ2-2	few	CRLGAWNTGELFF	TGCAGACTGGGGGCTTGGAACACCGGGGAGCTGTTTTTT
14	-	TRBV6-5	TRBJ1-5	many	CASSLEAVGQPQHF	TGTGCCAGCTCCTTAGAGGCCGTGGGTCAGCCCCAGCATTTT
17	TRBD1	TRBV6-2/TRBV6-3	TRBJ1-2	-	CACNKRGQVASIYGYTF	TGTGCCTGCAATAAGCGTGGACAGGTGGCCTCGATTTATGGCTACACCTTC
17	-	TRBV20-1	TRBJ2-6	once	CSAPPEGGISGANVLTF	TGCAGTGCTCCCCCAGAGGGGGGGATATCTGGGGCCAACGTCCTGACTTTC
14	TRBD1	TRBV30	TRBJ1-4	many	CAWSQGARNEKLFF	TGTGCCTGGTCACAGGGGGCGCGCAATGAAAAACTGTTTTTT
14	-	TRBV7-2	TRBJ2-7	many	CASSPGRNTYEQYF	TGTGCCAGCAGCCCGGGACGGAATACCTACGAGCAGTACTTC
15	-	TRBV5-1	TRBJ1-1	few	CASSSSQGGRAEVFF	TGCGCCAGCAGCAGTTCACAGGGAGGCCGAGCTGAAGTTTTCTTT
14	-	TRBV10-3	TRBJ2-5	-	CAASSSGSYNEQYF	TGTGCCGCATCTTCCAGCGGGTCCTACAATGAGCAGTACTTC
16	TRBD2	TRBV3-1	TRBJ2-5	-	CASSHTSGGFGDEQYF	TGTGCCAGCAGCCATACTAGCGGGGGGTTCGGCGATGAGCAGTACTTC
13	-	TRBV5-1	TRBJ2-7	-	CASSLLQQGEQYF	TGCGCCAGCAGCTTGCTTCAACAGGGCGAGCAGTACTTC
17	TRBD1	TRBV4-2	TRBJ2-3	many	CASSQVTGGFIPDTQYF	TGTGCCAGCAGCCAAGTCACAGGGGGCTTCATACCAGATACGCAGTATTTT
16	-	TRBV27	TRBJ2-3	many	CASSRDFFAGTDTQYF	TGTGCCAGCAGTCGCGACTTTTTTGCGGGCACAGATACGCAGTATTTT
12	-	TRBV20-1	TRBJ2-1	-	CSVRPIDRKQFF	TGCAGTGTGAGACCCATCGACAGGAAGCAGTTCTTC
15	TRBD2	TRBV29-1	TRBJ2-3	-	CSADAGLARTDTQYF	TGCAGCGCCGACGCAGGACTAGCGCGCACAGATACGCAGTATTTT